This note documents a single TCR beta chain sequence. Original processing notes: Amplified reference gene primers provided the basis for estimating nucleated cell counts. The protocol was immunoSEQ multiplex PCR, while the TCRdb copy is restricted to in-frame clones and leaves out a portion. V, J and clone size are taken as reported in that table, and D and trimming were inferred from the DNA itself. The sample lists about 230,000 clones; 75% to 85% were seen once. This sample stems from a study of blood T cell repertoires in COVID-19. Looking at the study overall: Researchers got acute and convalescent COVID-19 samples from the United States, Italy and Spain.

Source material: peripheral blood. This sequence was found in a woman aged 40 to 55 who had recovered from COVID-19.

The CDR3 coding sequence is TGCGCCAGCAGTTTCGGAACAGGATCGGAAGAGACCCAGTACTTC. It codes for CASSFGTGSEETQYF. The chain carries TRBV5-1 and TRBJ2-5; maybe TRBD1 (5 bases). Germline V gives CDR1 SGHRS, CDR2 YFSETQ. V gave up 5 bases and J gave up 3 bases, with 17 bases separating them. CDR3 length equals 15 residues.